The 21 T cell receptor beta chains presented below share a single source sample, sequenced in a study of CD8+CD57+ T cells in acquired aplastic anemia. Genomic DNA acted as the template from which TCR beta VDJ combination and CDR3 sequence profiling were carried out. MiXCR, applied by TCRdb to the reads, yields one record per CDR3 protein. The repertoire includes some 140,000 distinct CDR3 sequences, roughly two fifths of them detected once, and over 6.5% sits in the top ten. Material: sorted CD4+, CD8+, or CD8+CD57+ T cells (not recorded which) from PBMCs. The receptors shown here come from a human donor in good health, serving as a control.

This clonotype showed up many times. Just one base apart from a much larger clone, this may be a read error. CDR3 DNA: TGTGCCAGCAGTTTTTCTAACTATGGCTACACCTTC. Its translation is CASSFSNYGYTF. V gene TRBV12-3 or TRBV12-4 combines with J gene TRBJ1-2; unclear D gene. The CDR3 has 12 amino acids. V lost 3 bases and J 0 bases, leaving 2 bases between the germline ends.

This clonotype was seen only once. The V call is TRBV10-3, the J call TRBJ2-3; TRBD2 matches 10 bases. Germline CDR1 reads ENHRY; CDR2 reads SYGVKD. Germline trimming cut 5 bases from V and 2 bases from J; bases unmatched to any gene: 1. The CDR3 extends over 14 amino acids. The DNA of the CDR3 is TGTGCCATCAGTAGCGGGAGGGCCACAGATACGCAGTATTTT. Translated, it gives CAISSGRATDTQYF.

This clonotype was observed many times. The V and J genes are TRBV5-1 and TRBJ1-2; weak D call: TRBD1 (6 bases). The CDR3 is 14 amino acids. Germline V lookup: CDR1 SGHRS, CDR2 YFSETQ. The V end lost 0 bases, the J end lost 8 bases, and 14 bases lay between the germline ends. The DNA of the CDR3 is TGCGCCAGCAGCTTGGATCGGGGACAAGAGGGCTACACCTTC. Protein product: CASSLDRGQEGYTF.

The chain links TRBV7-3 to TRBJ1-2, with TRBD1 identical over 10 bases. The CDR3 totals 14 residues. Trimming took 5 bases from V and 6 from J; bases not matched to a gene: 6. Germline V lookup: CDR1 SGHTA, CDR2 FQGTGA. The CDR3 nucleotides are TGTGCCAGCAGCCCTGGGACAGGGGACAATGGCTACACCTTC. Its translation is CASSPGTGDNGYTF.

This clonotype was seen a few times. The V and J genes are TRBV11-1 and TRBJ2-2; TRBD1 agrees at 10 bases. Germline V gives CDR1 SGHAT, CDR2 FQDESV (reference sequence). This CDR3 spans 16 amino acids. After removal of 5 bases from V and 5 bases from J, the junction contained 8 bases not matched to a gene. The CDR3 region has the DNA TGTGCCAGCAGCCACCCGGGGACAGGGGTTACCGGGGAGCTGTTTTTT. Translated: CASSHPGTGVTGELFF.

The rearrangement links TRBV29-1 to TRBJ1-1, with a weak D call TRBD1 (5 bases). From germline, CDR1 is SQVTM and CDR2 ANQGSEA. V was cut by 2 bases and J by 0 bases, with 13 bases left in between. The CDR3 runs to 15 residues. CDR3 region: CSVESGRQLNTEAFF. The CDR3 bases are TGCAGCGTTGAATCAGGGCGACAGTTGAACACTGAAGCTTTCTTT.

This clonotype was counted at least ten times. The chain carries TRBV19 and TRBJ2-7; 7 nucleotides match TRBD2. The V gene's germline CDR1 is LNHDA and CDR2 SQIVND (reference sequence). The ends lost 3 bases at V and 5 bases at J; junction bases unmatched: 4. CDR3 size: 13 residues. CDR3: CASSMGGFNEQYF. In DNA, the CDR3 is TGTGCCAGTAGTATGGGGGGGTTTAACGAGCAGTACTTC.

Comment on this clonotype: The junction and the germline gene differ at one end; a read error may be behind it. V usage is TRBV11-2 and J usage is TRBJ1-2, with TRBD1 as a possible D gene (6 bases). This CDR3 has 13 amino acids. Germline loops: CDR1 SGHAT, CDR2 FQNNGV. DNA for the CDR3: TGTGCCAGCAGCTTGCACAGGGTCGATGGCCACACCTTC. This translates into CASSLHRVDGHTF.

This clonotype came up many times. This sequence joins TRBV29-1 and TRBJ1-2; 12 bases map to TRBD1. V lost 4 bases to trimming and J lost 4 bases; unmatched junction nucleotides: 10. The CDR3 is 16 residues long. The V gene's germline CDR1 is SQVTM and CDR2 ANQGSEA. The chain's CDR3 is CSVGGGTGGTTYGYTF. The CDR3 coding sequence is TGCAGCGTTGGGGGCGGGACAGGGGGCACGACCTATGGCTACACCTTC.

This clonotype occurred once. The chain couples TRBV15 to TRBJ1-1; TRBD1 is a possible D gene (5 bases). CDR1 is LNHNV and CDR2 is YYDKDF in the germline V gene (reference sequence). Trimming left V 5 bases short and J 0 bases short, with 10 bases between. This CDR3 has 14 residues. The CDR3 spells CATSVRDLNTEAFF. CDR3 coding DNA: TGTGCCACCAGCGTACGGGACCTGAACACTGAAGCTTTCTTT.

This clonotype was counted ten times or more. J is TRBJ2-3 and V is TRBV20-1; 12 bases match TRBD2. CDR3 length equals 15 residues. Germline V CDR1 and CDR2: DFQATT, SNEGSKA (reference sequence). V dropped 1 base and J dropped 8; count of bases not matched to a gene: 7. The CDR3 DNA is TGCAGTGCTAGAGGGACTAGCGGGGCATTCGGTACGCAGTATTTT. This codes for CSARGTSGAFGTQYF.

This chain joins TRBV7-3 and TRBJ2-7; 9 positions match TRBD1. V shed 3 bases, J shed 2 bases, and the junction held 5 bases outside the gene matches. There are 15 residues in the CDR3. Germline V lookup: CDR1 SGHTA, CDR2 FQGTGA. The CDR3 bases are TGTGCCAGCAGCTTTGGGACAGGGAAAACCTACGAGCAGTACTTC. Amino acid sequence: CASSFGTGKTYEQYF.

The V call is TRBV11-2, the J call TRBJ2-3; D is perhaps TRBD1 (6 bases). The CDR3 has 15 amino acids. V lost 5 bases to trimming and J lost 7 bases, with 19 bases between them. Germline lookup yields CDR1 SGHAT and CDR2 FQNNGV. The CDR3: CASSPIQGPRNTQYF. CDR3 sequence (DNA): TGTGCCAGCAGCCCAATACAGGGCCCCCGAAATACGCAGTATTTT.

Worth noting for this clonotype: A read error may be the cause here, since a much bigger clone is one base away. V usage is TRBV11-3 and J usage is TRBJ1-5; D call uncertain. CDR1 is SGHNT, CDR2 YENEEA, per germline. This CDR3 is 13 amino acids long. The CDR3 sequence is CVSSSPTSQPQHF. The CDR3 DNA reads TGTGTCAGCAGCTCCCCCACGAGTCAGCCCCAGCATTTT.

The J gene is TRBJ2-7, the V gene TRBV19; D is ambiguous. CDR3 size: 14 residues. Germline V lookup: CDR1 LNHDA, CDR2 SQIVND (reference sequence). Trimming cost V 1 base and J 0 bases, with 7 bases left between them. DNA of the CDR3: TGTGCCAGTAGTATAGTCGGATTCTCCTACGAGCAGTACTTC. Protein sequence: CASSIVGFSYEQYF.

This clonotype was seen only a few times. The V gene is TRBV27, the J gene TRBJ2-3, with TRBD2 as a possible D gene (7 bases). The germline V and J ends were trimmed by 6 bases and 3 bases, with 22 bases remaining between them. The CDR3 is 17 residues long. Per the germline V gene, CDR1 is MNHEY and CDR2 is SMNVEV (reference sequence). This CDR3 is CASRSFGGGPVTDTQYF. For the CDR3, the DNA is TGTGCCAGCAGATCCTTCGGCGGGGGCCCTGTGACAGATACGCAGTATTTT.

This rearrangement joins TRBV19 to TRBJ1-6, with D tentatively TRBD1 (5 bases). V shed 3 bases and J shed 2 bases, with 11 bases lying between them. This CDR3 has 16 amino acids. CDR1 and CDR2 (germline): LNHDA, SQIVND (reference sequence). The CDR3 DNA follows: TGTGCCAGTAGTATCCCCGACAGCACCTATAATTCACCCCTCCACTTT. Its protein is CASSIPDSTYNSPLHF.

In this sample, this clonotype turned up many times. The chain employs TRBV19 and TRBJ2-5; D gene ambiguous. Germline assignment: CDR1 LNHDA and CDR2 SQIVND (reference sequence). The CDR3 is made up of 15 amino acids. Trimming shortened V by 6 bases and J by 2 bases, and 16 bases separated the two germline ends. In DNA, the CDR3 is TGTGCCAGTAGATCTATTATAAGCAGACAAGAGACCCAGTACTTC. Protein product: CASRSIISRQETQYF.

This clonotype has only one observation. The chain has TRBV25-1 and TRBJ2-1; D is possibly TRBD2 (5 bases). Germline-derived CDR1 and CDR2 are MGHDK and SYGVNS. The V end lost 6 bases, the J end lost 7 bases, and 19 bases lay between the germline ends. There are 15 residues in the CDR3. The CDR3 coding sequence is TGTGCCAGCAGCCGAAGCGGTCCCCCGGGGAATGAGCAGTTCTTC. Translated: CASSRSGPPGNEQFF. The full variable domain, completed using reference TRBV25-1 and TRBJ2-1, is EADIYQTPRYLVIGTGKKITLECSQTMGHDKMYWYQQDPGMELHLIHYSYGVNSTEKGDLSSESTVSRIRTEHFPLTLESARPSHTSQYLCASSRSGPPGNEQFFGPGTRLTVL.

In its sample, this clonotype was seen a few times. J is TRBJ1-1 and V is TRBV3-1; D gene unclear. Germline CDR1 and CDR2: LGHDT and YNNKEL (reference sequence). The CDR3 covers 12 residues. With 0 bases removed from V and 11 bases from J, the gap between germline ends came to 10 bases. The CDR3 region is CASSQDRVGAFF. In nucleotides, the CDR3 is TGTGCCAGCAGCCAAGATAGGGTAGGGGCTTTCTTT.

J is TRBJ1-1 and V is TRBV29-1; 11 nucleotides agree with TRBD1. The CDR3 contains 15 residues. V was pared by 6 bases and J by 1 base, with 7 bases of the junction left unmatched. CDR1 is SQVTM and CDR2 is ANQGSEA in the germline V gene. The CDR3 loop reads CSVIGTGGRNTEAFF. DNA of the CDR3: TGCAGCGTCATCGGGACAGGGGGTCGGAACACTGAAGCTTTCTTT.